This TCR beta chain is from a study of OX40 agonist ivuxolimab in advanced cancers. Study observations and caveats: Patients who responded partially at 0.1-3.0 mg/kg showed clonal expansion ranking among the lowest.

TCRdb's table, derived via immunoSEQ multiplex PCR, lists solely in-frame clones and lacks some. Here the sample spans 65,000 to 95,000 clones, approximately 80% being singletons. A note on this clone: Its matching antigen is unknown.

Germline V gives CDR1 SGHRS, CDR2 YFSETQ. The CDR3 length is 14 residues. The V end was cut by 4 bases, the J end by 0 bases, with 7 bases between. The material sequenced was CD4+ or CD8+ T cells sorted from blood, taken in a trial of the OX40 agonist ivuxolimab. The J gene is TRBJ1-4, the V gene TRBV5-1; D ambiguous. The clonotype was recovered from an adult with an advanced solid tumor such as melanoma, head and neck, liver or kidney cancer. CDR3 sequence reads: CASSREATNEKLFF. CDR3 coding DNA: TGCGCCAGCAGCCGCGAAGCAACTAATGAAAAACTGTTTTTT.